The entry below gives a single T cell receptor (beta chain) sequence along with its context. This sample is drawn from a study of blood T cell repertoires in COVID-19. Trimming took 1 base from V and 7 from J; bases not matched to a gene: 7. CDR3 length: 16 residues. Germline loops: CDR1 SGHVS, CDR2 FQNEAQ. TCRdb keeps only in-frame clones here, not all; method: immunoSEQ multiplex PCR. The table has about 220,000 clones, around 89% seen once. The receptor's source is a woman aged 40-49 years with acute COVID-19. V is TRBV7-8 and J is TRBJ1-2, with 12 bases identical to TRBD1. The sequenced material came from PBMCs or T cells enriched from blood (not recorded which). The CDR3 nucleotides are TGTGCCAGCAGCTTAGGGGACAGGGGGCCTTTAAGTGGCTACACCTTC. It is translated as CASSLGDRGPLSGYTF.